This TCR beta chain was retrieved from a study of cytomegalovirus exposure and HLA in healthy donors. This CDR3 has 17 amino acids. V lost 6 bases to trimming and J lost 6 bases, with 21 bases between them. Germline V CDR1 and CDR2: MNHNS, SASEGT. The PCR used 60 Vbeta and 13 Jbeta primers. The table came from immunoSEQ multiplex PCR; TCRdb's copy has only in-frame clones and leaves some out. The table records 140,000 to 150,000 clones, around 80% of them present only once. The specimen was PBMCs. The chain carries TRBV6-1 and TRBJ1-6; weak D call: TRBD1 (5 bases). The sequence derives from a female donor in good health and CMV-seronegative. The CDR3 DNA is TGTGCCAGCAGCGAATTTGGGAATAGGGGCAGTAATTCACCCCTCCACTTT. It is translated as CASSEFGNRGSNSPLHF.